The 24 T cell receptor beta chains given below trace back to one sample, sequenced in a study of cytomegalovirus exposure and HLA in healthy donors. Primers included in the PCR were 60 Vbeta and 13 Jbeta primers. The repertoire was sequenced with immunoSEQ multiplex PCR; TCRdb's copy has only in-frame clones and lacks some. This sample has approximately 130,000 clones, with around 85% found just once. Sequenced input: PBMCs. The receptors derive from a woman in her 30s in good health and CMV-seropositive.

This chain uses TRBV5-4 with TRBJ2-5, with D possibly being TRBD2 (6 bases). V was pared by 0 bases and J by 3 bases, with 6 bases between. The CDR3 is 13 amino acids. Germline V gene sequence: CDR1 SGHNT, CDR2 YYREEE (reference sequence). CDR3 protein: CASSLGGEETQYF. The CDR3 region has the DNA TGTGCCAGCAGCTTGGGGGGGGAAGAGACCCAGTACTTC.

This chain uses TRBV5-1 with TRBJ2-5; D gene uncertain. The CDR3 covers 15 residues. CDR1 and CDR2 from the germline V gene are SGHRS and YFSETQ. V was shortened by 0 bases and J by 3 bases, with 12 bases between the two germline ends. The CDR3 coding sequence is TGCGCCAGCAGCTTGGCGTGGTACAGCAAAGAGACCCAGTACTTC. Translated: CASSLAWYSKETQYF.

This clone was picked up one time. The V call is TRBV11-1, the J call TRBJ2-1; maybe TRBD2 (6 bases). The CDR3 runs to 16 residues. From germline, CDR1 is SGHAT and CDR2 FQDESV (reference sequence). V was trimmed by 5 bases and J by 0 bases, leaving 14 bases between them. Here the CDR3 DNA reads TGTGCCAGCAGCCAACGGGACTTTAGCTCCTACAATGAGCAGTTCTTC. Encoded protein: CASSQRDFSSYNEQFF. The full variable domain, in which reference TRBV11-1 and TRBJ2-1 provide the parts outside the CDR3, is EAEVAQSPRYKITEKSQAVAFWCDPISGHATLYWYRQILGQGPELLVQFQDESVVDDSQLPKDRFSAERLKGVDSTLKIQPAELGDSAMYLCASSQRDFSSYNEQFFGPGTRLTVL.

J is TRBJ1-1 and V is TRBV25-1; possibly TRBD1 for D (5 bases). This CDR3 is built from 17 residues. Germline loops: CDR1 MGHDK, CDR2 SYGVNS. The ends were cut back, 0 bases at V and 8 bases at J, with 22 bases in the middle. CDR3 sequence (DNA): TGTGCCAGCAGTGAATATGAGCGGGCCGGTCAGGGCCCCGAAGCTTTCTTT. Amino acids: CASSEYERAGQGPEAFF. Filled out from reference TRBV25-1 and TRBJ1-1, the complete variable domain reads EADIYQTPRYLVIGTGKKITLECSQTMGHDKMYWYQQDPGMELHLIHYSYGVNSTEKGDLSSESTVSRIRTEHFPLTLESARPSHTSQYLCASSEYERAGQGPEAFFGQGTRLTVV.

The V call is TRBV2, the J call TRBJ2-1; 13 bases line up with TRBD2. Germline values: CDR1 SNHLY, CDR2 FYNNEI. The CDR3 contains 15 residues. Losses at the gene ends were 6 bases for V and 14 bases for J; bases not matched to a gene: 13. The CDR3 DNA follows: TGTGCCAGCAGCGCCGGACTAGCGGGAGTATACGGGGAGTTCTTC. Amino acids: CASSAGLAGVYGEFF.

The gene calls are TRBV28 and TRBJ2-6; D might be TRBD1 (5 bases). This CDR3 has 14 residues. Germline V gene sequence: CDR1 MDHEN, CDR2 SYDVKM. Trimming removed 6 bases from V and 0 bases from J, with 6 bases in between. DNA of the CDR3: TGTGCCAGCAGCGACAGCTCTGGGGCCAACGTCCTGACTTTC. This encodes CASSDSSGANVLTF.

Comments on this clone: At the DNA level, this CDR3 is encoded by other sequences in the same sample as well. The chain links TRBV9 to TRBJ2-5, with 11 bases aligning to TRBD2. The CDR3 length is 19 residues. CDR1 and CDR2 (germline): SGDLS, YYNGEE. V lost 0 bases, J lost 5 bases, and 15 bases stayed unmatched. This CDR3 reads CASSVGGTSGSLGYETQYF. CDR3 sequence (DNA): TGTGCCAGCAGCGTAGGAGGTACTAGCGGGAGTCTTGGATACGAGACCCAGTACTTC. Supplemented by reference TRBV9 and TRBJ2-5, the full variable domain reads DSGVTQTPKHLITATGQRVTLRCSPRSGDLSVYWYQQSLDQGLQFLIQYYNGEERAKGNILERFSAQQFPDLHSELNLSSLELGDSALYFCASSVGGTSGSLGYETQYFGPGTRLLVL.

The V call is TRBV7-9, the J call TRBJ1-2; possibly TRBD1 for D (6 bases). The CDR3 runs to 15 residues. V was shortened by 6 bases and J by 2 bases, with 16 bases between the two germline ends. Germline-derived CDR1 and CDR2 are SEHNR and FQNEAQ (reference sequence). The CDR3 DNA reads as TGTGCCAGCAGTACAGGGACGAGGGTGAACTATGGCTACACCTTC. This sequence encodes CASSTGTRVNYGYTF.

The chain is built from TRBV9 and TRBJ1-1, with D possibly being TRBD1 (5 bases). This CDR3 is 15 amino acids long. Germline V gene data show CDR1 as SGDLS and CDR2 as YYNGEE. Trimming left V 3 bases short and J 4 bases short, with 16 bases between. The CDR3 DNA reads TGTGCCAGCAGCGAGGGACTCCAGGTCGGCACTGAAGCTTTCTTT. This translates into CASSEGLQVGTEAFF.

The chain joins TRBV6-5 to TRBJ2-1; perhaps TRBD1 as D (5 bases). V shed 2 bases and J shed 10 bases, with 18 bases lying between them. Germline loops: CDR1 MNHEY, CDR2 SVGAGI. This CDR3 contains 15 residues. The CDR3 spells CASSYLSLGESEQFF. The DNA of the CDR3 is TGTGCCAGCAGTTACCTATCTTTAGGGGAATCCGAGCAGTTCTTC.

This clone was detected only once. The genes are TRBV6-5 and TRBJ1-4, with a weak D call TRBD1 (6 bases). Germline CDR1 MNHEY, CDR2 SVGAGI. V was shortened by 5 bases and J by 5 bases, with 15 bases between the two germline ends. CDR3 length: 15 residues. The CDR3 region has the DNA TGTGCCAGCAGTAGGGGCTCAGGGGCGAATGAAAAACTGTTTTTT. Encoded protein: CASSRGSGANEKLFF.

This sequence joins TRBV11-2 and TRBJ2-1, with TRBD1 matching over 7 bases. This CDR3 has 14 residues. J gave up 7 bases and V 7 bases, and 10 bases lay outside the gene matches. Germline V gives CDR1 SGHAT, CDR2 FQNNGV. The CDR3 sequence: CASNSIRGWNEQFF. For the CDR3, the DNA is TGTGCCAGCAACTCGATCAGGGGGTGGAATGAGCAGTTCTTC.

This chain uses TRBV6-1 with TRBJ1-2; a weak D match, TRBD1 (6 bases). Germline assignment: CDR1 MNHNS and CDR2 SASEGT. This CDR3 contains 12 residues. V was trimmed by 7 bases and J by 8 bases, leaving 14 bases between them. The CDR3 sequence: CASTDRGQGYTF. CDR3 nucleotide sequence: TGTGCCAGCACCGATAGAGGACAGGGCTACACCTTC.

In this sample, this clone turned up a few times. The gene calls are TRBV11-3 and TRBJ1-3; D is uncertain. The CDR3 runs to 16 residues. Looked up from germline, CDR1 is SGHNT and CDR2 is YENEEA. Trimming removed 1 base at V and 0 bases at J, with 10 bases between. Here the CDR3 DNA reads TGTGCCAGCAGCTTAGGAGGCTCCCGCTCTGGAAACACCATATATTTT. This sequence encodes CASSLGGSRSGNTIYF.

The chain employs TRBV2 and TRBJ2-7, with TRBD1 matching over 8 bases. The CDR3 covers 13 residues. J was trimmed by 5 bases and V by 8 bases; bases with no gene match: 8. Germline V gene sequence: CDR1 SNHLY, CDR2 FYNNEI. CDR3 residues: CASLETGEHEQYF. CDR3 in DNA: TGTGCCAGCTTGGAGACAGGGGAGCACGAGCAGTACTTC.

The chain combines TRBV5-1 with TRBJ1-2; 8 bases fit TRBD1. The CDR3 spans 15 residues. Germline loops: CDR1 SGHRS, CDR2 YFSETQ. Unmatched junction bases numbered 13, after V lost 4 bases and J lost 8 bases. The CDR3 region has the DNA TGCGCCAGCAGCCCCCTCCCGGACAGGGCGGAGGGCTACACCTTC. Translated: CASSPLPDRAEGYTF.

V gene TRBV27 combines with J gene TRBJ2-2; TRBD1 agrees at 9 bases. CDR1 and CDR2 from the germline V gene are MNHEY and SMNVEV (reference sequence). The CDR3 length is 19 residues. V trimming: 3 bases; J trimming: 4 bases; junction bases outside the gene matches: 15. CDR3 DNA: TGTGCCAGCAGTTTGTTCGGGTGGGACAGGGAGTTGTCCACCGGGGAGCTGTTTTTT. Its translation: CASSLFGWDRELSTGELFF.

The chain has TRBV6-6 and TRBJ1-5; TRBD1 matches 8 bases. The ends lost 4 bases at V and 4 bases at J; junction bases unmatched: 9. The CDR3 is made up of 16 amino acids. Germline values: CDR1 MNHNY, CDR2 SVGAGI (reference sequence). The CDR3 region is CASSFRRTGTNQPQHF. CDR3 sequence (DNA): TGTGCCAGCAGTTTTCGTCGGACAGGGACGAATCAGCCCCAGCATTTT.

This clone was picked up a small number of times. The V call is TRBV2, the J call TRBJ2-1, with 13 nucleotides matching TRBD2. V gave up 6 bases and J gave up 0 bases; unmatched junction bases: 8. The CDR3 has 18 residues. Germline values: CDR1 SNHLY, CDR2 FYNNEI. The CDR3 DNA is TGTGCCAGCAGCGGACTAGCGGGGGTCCTCAGCTCCTACAATGAGCAGTTCTTC. Protein product: CASSGLAGVLSSYNEQFF.

On this clone: One junction end does not reproduce the germline sequence, and a read error may be involved. This chain links TRBV7-9 with TRBJ1-6; 7 nucleotides match TRBD1. This CDR3 spans 16 amino acids. Per the germline V gene, CDR1 is SEHNR and CDR2 is FQNEAQ (reference sequence). As DNA, the CDR3 is TGTTCCAGCAGCCCCACACCCTGGGACAGCAATTCACCCCTCCACTTT. It is translated as CSSSPTPWDSNSPLHF.

The chain couples TRBV9 to TRBJ2-3; 10 positions match TRBD2. The junction had 11 bases not matched to a gene; V was cut back by 1 base and J by 6 bases. There are 17 residues in the CDR3. CDR1 and CDR2 (germline): SGDLS, YYNGEE. The CDR3 DNA follows: TGTGCCAGCAGCGTAATAAGCGGGGGGGCAGAGGAGGATACGCAGTATTTT. Its protein product is CASSVISGGAEEDTQYF.

The genes are TRBV4-1 and TRBJ2-7; TRBD2 matches at 8 bases. With V trimmed by 1 base and J by 2 bases, 10 bases remained unmatched. Germline V gene lookup returns CDR1 MGHRA and CDR2 YSYEKL. The CDR3 length is 17 residues. CDR3 protein: CASSQGRRGVSTYEQYF. CDR3 DNA sequence: TGCGCCAGCAGCCAAGGGAGGCGGGGGGTAAGCACCTACGAGCAGTACTTC.

Only one count was recorded for this clone. V is TRBV30 and J is TRBJ2-1; D is perhaps TRBD2 (6 bases). The V and J ends lost 3 bases and 7 bases respectively, with 7 bases between them. Germline assignment: CDR1 GTSNPN and CDR2 SVGIG (reference sequence). CDR3 size: 11 residues. This CDR3 reads CAWSGLNEQFF. In DNA form, the CDR3 reads TGTGCCTGGAGCGGACTAAATGAGCAGTTCTTC.

The count of this clone is one. This rearrangement joins TRBV29-1 to TRBJ2-7, with 7 positions matching TRBD1. CDR1 SQVTM and CDR2 ANQGSEA come from the germline V gene. The CDR3 spans 12 residues. Trimming removed 6 bases from V and 1 base from J; junction bases left unmatched: 3. The CDR3 sequence: CSVMTGSYEQYF. CDR3 bases: TGCAGCGTCATGACAGGGTCCTACGAGCAGTACTTC.